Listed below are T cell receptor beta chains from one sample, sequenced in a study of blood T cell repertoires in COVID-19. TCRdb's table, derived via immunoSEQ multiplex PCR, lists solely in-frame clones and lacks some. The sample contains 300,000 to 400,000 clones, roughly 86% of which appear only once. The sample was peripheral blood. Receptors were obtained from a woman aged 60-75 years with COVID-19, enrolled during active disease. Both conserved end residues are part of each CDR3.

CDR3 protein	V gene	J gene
CASSTLDRDEQYF	TRBV19	TRBJ2-7
CATSGGSGRTDTQYF	TRBV24-1	TRBJ2-3
CASSYGRQGGYEQYF	TRBV6-5	TRBJ2-7
CASSSLRGWNYGYTF	TRBV7-2	TRBJ1-2
CASSMGTGAGANVLTF	TRBV19	TRBJ2-6
CASSLEAGRNTEAFF	TRBV5-4	TRBJ1-1
CASSLVTQGEAFF	TRBV7-9	TRBJ1-1
CASSPEDRGEEKLFF	TRBV18	TRBJ1-4
CASSFFEYNEQFF	TRBV28	TRBJ2-1
CASSFLAISYNEQFF	TRBV28	TRBJ2-1
CASSGTNPPILFF	TRBV5-1	TRBJ2-1
CASSLGASLYNEQFF	TRBV5-1	TRBJ2-1
CASSSMPGTDYGYTF	TRBV5-1	TRBJ1-2
CAWVEQGLNTEAFF	TRBV30	TRBJ1-1
CASSWLGGVQGYGYTF	TRBV7-9	TRBJ1-2
CASSQDGARYGYTF	TRBV3-1/TRBV3-2	TRBJ1-2
CSAGTGVREQYF	TRBV29-1	TRBJ2-7
CASSFTGGEETQYF	TRBV5-5	TRBJ2-5
CASSSQAEEQFF	TRBV7-9	TRBJ2-1
CASTQRDYGYTF	TRBV19	TRBJ1-2
CAWPGQQAHYGYTF	TRBV30	TRBJ1-2
CASSPDGFGLAGPEQFF	TRBV18	TRBJ2-1
CASRRTGGSGELFF	TRBV19	TRBJ2-2
CASSLGGRRNTIYF	TRBV7-8	TRBJ1-3
CARTRGNRGNGELFF	TRBV19	TRBJ2-2
CAISGTGAYEQYF	TRBV10-3	TRBJ2-7
CASSITGGAVNQPQHF	TRBV19	TRBJ1-5
CASSIYSYNSPLHF	TRBV5-6	TRBJ1-6
CASSFSGTGSSGANVLTF	TRBV5-1	TRBJ2-6
CASSLAAGLVLHEQFF	TRBV5-6	TRBJ2-1
CASSEVWDSREAFF	TRBV2	TRBJ1-1
CASSNQTRFNEKLFF	TRBV6-2/TRBV6-3	TRBJ1-4
CAISDPGQGDEQYF	TRBV10-3	TRBJ2-7
CASSQESRLNTEAFF	TRBV4-2	TRBJ1-1
CASIVTSGAFF	TRBV2	TRBJ1-1
CASSQARGATDTQYF	TRBV4-2	TRBJ2-3
CASTQRGGRTEAFF	TRBV19	TRBJ1-1
CASSLGTSGSYEQYF	TRBV7-2	TRBJ2-7
CASSGGGDNQPQHF	TRBV5-5	TRBJ1-5
CASSKAKSREWGVNTEAFF	TRBV21-1	TRBJ1-1
CASLRTSMNTEAFF	TRBV18	TRBJ1-1